The source of this T cell receptor beta chain is a study of blood T cell repertoires in COVID-19. Profiling relied on immunoSEQ multiplex PCR, and the TCRdb table lists in-frame clones only, not all of them. Counted here are about 140,000 clones, roughly 90% occurring once; the ten biggest clones make up less than 2%. Germline CDR1 LNHDA, CDR2 SQIVND (reference sequence). V shed 4 bases, J shed 7 bases, and the junction held 7 bases outside the gene matches. CDR3 size: 14 residues. V and J are TRBV19 and TRBJ1-5; 7 bases map to TRBD1. The sample taken for sequencing was peripheral blood. This TCR was sampled from a man aged 65 to 79 with acute or convalescent COVID-19. Here the CDR3 DNA reads TGTGCCAGTAGTAACCGACAGGGAGAACAGCCCCAGCATTTT. Protein: CASSNRQGEQPQHF.